The 21 T cell receptor beta chains in this list originate from one sample, sequenced in a study of blood T cell repertoires in COVID-19. Libraries were prepared by immunoSEQ multiplex PCR; TCRdb keeps only in-frame clonotypes and omits some of them. The table lists over 95,000 clones, around 90% of them singletons. What was sequenced was peripheral blood. Every receptor here comes from a woman in her forties or fifties with acute or convalescent COVID-19.

The chain joins TRBV24-1 to TRBJ1-2; D is possibly TRBD1 (5 bases). Germline V lookup: CDR1 KGHDR, CDR2 SFDVKD. V was pared by 2 bases and J by 8 bases, with 8 bases between. The CDR3 runs 12 residues. This CDR3 is CATSDSGVGYTF. The CDR3 DNA reads TGTGCCACCAGTGATTCGGGGGTGGGCTACACCTTC.

The chain uses TRBV7-2 and TRBJ2-7, with TRBD1 identical over 10 bases. Germline CDR1 and CDR2: SGHTA and FQGNSA. CDR3 length: 13 amino acids. Trimming removed 5 bases from V and 6 bases from J; junction bases left unmatched: 4. The CDR3, as DNA: TGTGCCAGCAGCCCCGGGACAGGGGTCGAGCAGTACTTC. It codes for CASSPGTGVEQYF.

The chain carries TRBV5-1 and TRBJ2-7; 7 nucleotides agree with TRBD1. Germline V lookup: CDR1 SGHRS, CDR2 YFSETQ. V gave up 4 bases and J gave up 7 bases; unmatched junction bases: 5. The CDR3 has 12 amino acids. The CDR3 DNA sequence: TGCGCCAGCAGCCGGACAGGCGAAGAGCAGTACTTC. Encoded protein: CASSRTGEEQYF.

V is TRBV15 and J is TRBJ1-1; TRBD1 might be the D (5 bases). With 3 bases removed from V and 3 bases from J, the gap between germline ends came to 8 bases. This CDR3 has 13 residues. CDR1 and CDR2 (germline): LNHNV, YYDKDF (reference sequence). This CDR3 reads CATSSDSHTEAFF. The CDR3 region has the DNA TGTGCCACCAGCAGCGACAGCCACACTGAAGCTTTCTTT. The variable domain in full, with the rest retrieved from reference TRBV15 and TRBJ1-1, is DAMVIQNPRYQVTQFGKPVTLSCSQTLNHNVMYWYQQKSSQAPKLLFHYYDKDFNNEADTPDNFQSRRPNTSFCFLDIRSPGLGDTAMYLCATSSDSHTEAFFGQGTRLTVV.

CDR3 sequence (DNA): TGTGCCAGCAGTTTATCGGGGGATCAGCCCCAGCATTTT. Amino acids: CASSLSGDQPQHF. The chain is built from TRBV12-3 or TRBV12-4 and TRBJ1-5, with a weak D call TRBD1 (5 bases). V shed 2 bases and J shed 5 bases, with 7 bases lying between them. This CDR3 has 13 amino acids.

The chain carries TRBV6-5 and TRBJ1-2; possible D gene TRBD1, 5 bases. The CDR3 totals 13 residues. The germline V and J ends were trimmed by 10 bases and 5 bases, with 17 bases remaining between them. Germline V lookup: CDR1 MNHEY, CDR2 SVGAGI. For the CDR3, the DNA is TGTGCCACCCGACGGGACTCGGCGTATGGCTACACCTTC. This encodes CATRRDSAYGYTF.

The rearrangement uses TRBV6-5 and TRBJ1-1; unclear D gene. CDR1 and CDR2 from the germline V gene are MNHEY and SVGAGI. This CDR3 is 15 amino acids long. V shed 6 bases and J shed 5 bases, with 19 bases lying between them. The CDR3 sequence: CASSPWPVRETEAFF. CDR3 in DNA: TGTGCCAGCAGCCCCTGGCCCGTACGGGAGACTGAAGCTTTCTTT.

The V and J genes are TRBV4-1 and TRBJ1-4; no firm D call. V dropped 5 bases and J dropped 5 bases, with 15 bases sitting between them. Germline CDR1 and CDR2: MGHRA and YSYEKL. The CDR3 is made up of 15 amino acids. This chain's CDR3 is CASSNTPTPNEKLFF. CDR3 DNA: TGCGCCAGCAGCAATACCCCGACACCGAATGAAAAACTGTTTTTT.

V usage is TRBV28 and J usage is TRBJ1-5, with D tentatively TRBD1 (5 bases). Germline V gene data show CDR1 as MDHEN and CDR2 as SYDVKM. The CDR3 has 14 residues. Deletions cut 7 bases from V and 7 bases from J, with 17 bases between. The CDR3 DNA sequence: TGTGCCAGCAACCCTGTTGAGGGGAGGCAGCCCCAGCATTTT. The encoded protein is CASNPVEGRQPQHF.

The chain uses TRBV5-1 and TRBJ2-3; 11 bases are shared with TRBD1. The CDR3 contains 16 residues. J lost 0 bases, V lost 2 bases, and 2 bases had no gene match. Per the germline V gene, CDR1 is SGHRS and CDR2 is YFSETQ. The CDR3 DNA follows: TGCGCCAGCAGCTTAGGACAGGGGGCTAGCACAGATACGCAGTATTTT. This gives the protein CASSLGQGASTDTQYF.

This clone was observed a few times. The rearrangement links TRBV24-1 to TRBJ1-2, with D uncertain. The germline CDR1 and CDR2 sequences are KGHDR and SFDVKD. The V end was cut by 9 bases, the J end by 8 bases, with 18 bases between. The CDR3 consists of 13 residues. The CDR3 spells CATSPSSMGGYTF. The CDR3 nucleotides are TGTGCCACCTCGCCCAGCTCAATGGGCGGCTACACCTTC.

The V call is TRBV5-1, the J call TRBJ1-1, with 8 nucleotides matching TRBD1. With V trimmed by 4 bases and J by 4 bases, 12 bases remained unmatched. Germline V lookup: CDR1 SGHRS, CDR2 YFSETQ. The CDR3 is made up of 16 amino acids. Here the CDR3 reads CASSVGQGGRITEAFF. The CDR3 DNA is TGCGCCAGCAGCGTTGGACAGGGAGGGAGGATCACTGAAGCTTTCTTT.

The V and J genes are TRBV6-2 or TRBV6-3 and TRBJ2-1; D is undetermined. The CDR3 is made up of 15 amino acids. Trimming removed 2 bases at V and 9 bases at J, with 17 bases between. Germline assignment: CDR1 MNHEY and CDR2 SVGEGT. DNA for the CDR3: TGTGCCAGCAGTTACCCCACCGAGCTCAACAGTGAGCAGTTCTTC. Amino acids: CASSYPTELNSEQFF.

The gene calls are TRBV3-1 (or the pseudogene TRBV3-2) and TRBJ1-5, with 8 positions matching TRBD1. The CDR3 covers 15 residues. With V trimmed by 4 bases and J by 6 bases, 8 bases remained unmatched. The V gene's germline CDR1 is LGHDT and CDR2 YNNKEL (reference sequence). The CDR3 spells CASSPGQGGGQPQHF. CDR3 DNA sequence: TGTGCCAGCAGCCCAGGACAGGGAGGGGGTCAGCCCCAGCATTTT.

This chain links TRBV7-2 with TRBJ1-1; 7 bases map to TRBD1. Per germline, CDR1 SGHTA and CDR2 FQGNSA. V shed 6 bases, J shed 5 bases, and the junction held 9 bases outside the gene matches. This CDR3 comprises 14 residues. CDR3 sequence (DNA): TGTGCCAGCAGTCTCACAGGGGTTGGGACTGAAGCTTTCTTT. Translating it yields CASSLTGVGTEAFF.

The gene calls are TRBV7-2 and TRBJ2-3, with TRBD1 as a possible D gene (6 bases). CDR1 SGHTA and CDR2 FQGNSA come from the germline V gene. This CDR3 spans 12 amino acids. V lost 4 bases, J lost 14 bases, and 16 bases lay in between. The CDR3, as DNA: TGTGCCAGCAGCTCCGGGACACCGGGCCGGTATTTT. Translating it yields CASSSGTPGRYF.

The J gene is TRBJ1-1, the V gene TRBV19, with D tentatively TRBD1 (6 bases). The CDR3 sequence is 15 residues long. Germline values: CDR1 LNHDA, CDR2 SQIVND (reference sequence). Trimming shortened V by 6 bases and J by 0 bases, and 14 bases separated the two germline ends. The CDR3 DNA is TGTGCCAGTAGCCAACAACAGGGATTGAACACTGAAGCTTTCTTT. Protein: CASSQQQGLNTEAFF.

The rearrangement links TRBV9 to TRBJ1-1; D ambiguous. The V gene's germline CDR1 is SGDLS and CDR2 YYNGEE. The CDR3 has 13 residues. V dropped 4 bases and J dropped 3 bases, with 10 bases sitting between them. The CDR3 spells CASSRGYYTEAFF. DNA for the CDR3: TGTGCCAGCAGCCGAGGGTATTACACTGAAGCTTTCTTT.

The rearrangement links TRBV5-1 to TRBJ2-7; 8 bases align to TRBD1. This CDR3 comprises 15 residues. Germline V gene data show CDR1 as SGHRS and CDR2 as YFSETQ. V shed 3 bases, J shed 3 bases, and the junction held 8 bases outside the gene matches. Here the CDR3 reads CASSSGPGTGYEQYF. The CDR3 coding sequence is TGCGCCAGCAGCTCGGGACCAGGGACAGGCTACGAGCAGTACTTC.

The chain joins TRBV5-6 to TRBJ1-3, with TRBD1 matching over 9 bases. Germline lookup yields CDR1 SGHDT and CDR2 YYEEEE. The CDR3 totals 15 residues. V lost 2 bases to trimming and J lost 9 bases; unmatched junction nucleotides: 9. The CDR3 DNA reads as TGTGCCAGCAGCTTCCGGGACAGGGAAGATATCACCATATATTTT. This encodes CASSFRDREDITIYF. The full variable domain, its missing parts supplied by reference TRBV5-6 and TRBJ1-3, is DAGVTQSPTHLIKTRGQQVTLRCSPKSGHDTVSWYQQALGQGPQFIFQYYEEEERQRGNFPDRFSGHQFPNYSSELNVNALLLGDSALYLCASSFRDREDITIYFGEGSWLTVV.

CDR3 DNA sequence: TGTGCCAGCAGGACTAGGACAGGGATGGCCTACGAGCAGTACTTC. Its translation is CASRTRTGMAYEQYF. The chain links TRBV6-5 to TRBJ2-7, with 8 bases matching TRBD1. The CDR3 spans 15 residues. The ends lost 6 bases at V and 2 bases at J; junction bases unmatched: 9. Germline loops: CDR1 MNHEY, CDR2 SVGAGI.